This is a list of T cell receptor beta chains from one sample in a study of T cell changes during pregnancy in multiple sclerosis. Method: immunoSEQ multiplex PCR; TCRdb's copy keeps in-frame clones and lacks some. The data show more than 75,000 clones, 85% to 95% seen once. This sample comprised peripheral blood, obtained in the third trimester of pregnancy. These receptors originate from a female donor with multiple sclerosis, enrolled in a pregnancy study. CDR3s include the opening cysteine and the closing phenylalanine or tryptophan. D genes are given only for firm matches. Rows may omit the clone size; those that give it use once, few, many or a size class.

>TRBJ2-5|NA|TRBV12-5|14|NA
CASGLGQYQETQYF
TGTGCTAGTGGTTTGGGACAGTACCAAGAGACCCAGTACTTC
>TRBJ1-4|TRBD1|TRBV2|13|once
CARTRDRGEKLFF
TGTGCCAGGACCCGGGACAGGGGAGAAAAACTGTTTTTT
>TRBJ2-1|NA|TRBV27|11|NA
CASRLYNEQFF
TGTGCCAGCAGGCTATACAATGAGCAGTTCTTC
>TRBJ2-1|NA|TRBV7-9|14|NA
CASSLGGRVGEQFF
TGTGCCAGCAGCTTAGGCGGCAGGGTCGGTGAGCAGTTCTTC
>TRBJ1-2|TRBD1|TRBV27|14|NA
CASSLPTGGIDYTF
TGTGCCAGCAGTTTACCGACAGGGGGCATCGACTACACCTTC
>TRBJ2-2|NA|TRBV14|15|NA
CASSQVRGTTGELFF
TGTGCCAGCAGCCAAGTTAGGGGGACGACCGGGGAGCTGTTTTTT
>TRBJ2-1|TRBD1|TRBV6-4|15|NA
CASSDRQGPYNEQFF
TGTGCCAGCAGTGATAGACAGGGCCCTTACAATGAGCAGTTCTTC
>TRBJ2-7|NA|TRBV15|14|NA
CATSRDLLSGEQYF
TGTGCCACCAGCAGAGACCTTCTTTCGGGGGAGCAGTACTTC
>TRBJ2-5|TRBD2|TRBV5-4|16|NA
CASSVDSGGRQETQYF
TGTGCCAGCAGCGTCGATAGCGGGGGGCGACAAGAGACCCAGTACTTC
>TRBJ2-1|NA|TRBV6-5|12|NA
CASTRQNNEQFF
TGTGCCAGCACTAGACAGAACAATGAGCAGTTCTTC
>TRBJ1-4|NA|TRBV10-1|17|NA
CASIKGRVLATNEKLFF
TGCGCCAGCATCAAAGGGAGGGTGCTCGCAACTAATGAAAAACTGTTTTTT
>TRBJ1-1|NA|TRBV5-8|14|once
CASSLFWGQAEAFF
TGTGCCAGCAGCTTGTTTTGGGGGCAGGCTGAAGCTTTCTTT
>TRBJ1-2|TRBD1|TRBV2|14|few
CASSGDRGDYGYTF
TGTGCCAGCAGCGGGGACAGGGGGGACTATGGCTACACCTTC
>TRBJ2-1|TRBD1|TRBV9|14|once
CASSTGQGHNEQFF
TGTGCCAGCAGCACCGGACAGGGTCACAATGAGCAGTTCTTC
>TRBJ1-2|NA|TRBV9|16|NA
CASSVARGGNNYGYTF
TGTGCCAGCAGCGTAGCTAGGGGAGGGAATAACTATGGCTACACCTTC
>TRBJ2-2|NA|TRBV6-1|15|NA
CASTHGIANTGELFF
TGTGCCAGCACCCACGGGATCGCGAACACCGGGGAGCTGTTTTTT
>TRBJ2-2|NA|TRBV19|14|NA
CASRPSKNTGELFF
TGTGCCAGTAGACCAAGCAAGAACACCGGGGAGCTGTTTTTT
>TRBJ2-7|TRBD1|TRBV18|18|NA
CASSPEGTGAGSSYEQYF
TGTGCCAGCTCACCAGAAGGGACAGGGGCTGGAAGCTCCTACGAGCAGTACTTC
>TRBJ2-3|NA|TRBV11-3|12|NA
CAIHPCGDTQYF
TGTGCCATCCATCCCTGCGGGGATACGCAGTATTTT
>TRBJ2-7|NA|TRBV25-1|13|NA
CASSLRRGYEQYF
TGTGCCAGCAGCCTTAGGCGGGGCTACGAGCAGTACTTC
>TRBJ1-2|NA|TRBV9|16|NA
CASSQPQGHLDYGYTF
TGTGCCAGCAGCCAACCCCAGGGCCACTTGGACTATGGCTACACCTTC
>TRBJ1-5|TRBD1|TRBV6-1|14|NA
CASGDRGSNQPQHF
TGTGCCAGCGGAGACAGGGGAAGCAATCAGCCCCAGCATTTT